This T cell receptor beta chain comes out of a study of T cell responses to AZD1222 COVID-19 vaccine. Study conclusions and caveats: Clonal diversity was possibly underestimated, and the donors were mostly white British, with more females. Spike-wide coverage was observed for vaccine-associated CD4 TCRs, with dominant responses at 160-218 and 743-854. Only five to seven individuals given AZD1222 were seropositive at baseline. Spike-specific TCR breadth and depth both grew after two AZD1222 doses.

V was clipped by 0 bases and J by 2 bases, with 13 bases between them. The CDR3 covers 16 residues. Germline V gives CDR1 LGHNA, CDR2 YNFKEQ. The table came from immunoSEQ multiplex PCR; TCRdb's copy has only in-frame clones and leaves some out. Found here are 75,000 to 95,000 clones, approximately 90% of them singletons; the top ten hold about a tenth. On this clone itself: Its specificity is not known.

The specimen comprised peripheral blood, sampled 28 days after the second dose of the MenACWY control vaccine. This clonotype was obtained from an adult who received the MenACWY meningococcal vaccine as a control. V and J are TRBV4-2 and TRBJ1-2; D ambiguous. The CDR3 DNA is TGTGCCAGCAGCCAAGAGTTCCGGGGAGGGAACTATGGCTACACCTTC. This encodes CASSQEFRGGNYGYTF.